This TCR beta chain was recorded in a study of early T cells in non-severe SARS-CoV-2 infection. Study information: With bulk RNA from unsorted whole blood as input, sequencing yielded unpaired chains.

With respect to this clonotype: Its target is not known.

V shed 6 bases, J shed 2 bases, and the junction held 7 bases outside the gene matches. The germline CDR1 and CDR2 sequences are SGHTA and FQGNSA. CDR3 length equals 15 residues. cDNA molecules, individually, were tagged with unique molecular identifiers. TCRdb re-derived calls from the 5' RACE reads in MiXCR, one entry per CDR3 protein. The sample lists 80,000 to 95,000 distinct CDR3 sequences, 14% occurring once. Broader study findings: The VDJdb matching leaned toward anti-spike CD8 responses and overlooked private and CD4 specificities.

This TCR came from an adult who was a healthcare worker with PCR-confirmed SARS-CoV-2 infection or an uninfected control (not recorded which). Source material: whole blood. The rearrangement links TRBV7-2 to TRBJ2-5, with 9 bases identical to TRBD1. The CDR3 DNA sequence: TGTGCCAGCAGTGTGGACAGGGGCCTTCAAGAGACCCAGTACTTC. Its protein is CASSVDRGLQETQYF.